This passage covers 2 T cell receptor beta chains from one sample sequenced in a study of T cell changes during pregnancy in multiple sclerosis. Clones were sequenced by immunoSEQ multiplex PCR, and TCRdb holds only the in-frame ones, with some missing. Seen here are 55,000 to 70,000 clones, approximately 90% observed once, and the top ten hold 1.2% to 1.5%. Source: peripheral blood, taken in the second trimester of pregnancy. All receptors derive from a female donor in good health, enrolled as a control in a pregnancy study.

V usage is TRBV25-1 and J usage is TRBJ1-1, with 7 nucleotides matching TRBD1. CDR3 size: 15 residues. CDR1 is MGHDK and CDR2 is SYGVNS in the germline V gene. J gave up 0 bases and V 1 base, and 2 bases lay outside the gene matches. CDR3 coding DNA: TGTGCCAGCAGTGAATTGGACAGGCTGAACACTGAAGCTTTCTTT. As protein: CASSELDRLNTEAFF.

The chain has TRBV4-1 and TRBJ2-2; TRBD2 matches 7 bases. The CDR3 extends over 14 amino acids. Losses at the gene ends were 4 bases for V and 5 bases for J; bases not matched to a gene: 4. Per germline, CDR1 MGHRA and CDR2 YSYEKL. The CDR3 loop reads CASSRPGGTGELFF. The CDR3 region has the DNA TGCGCCAGCAGCCGTCCGGGGGGTACCGGGGAGCTGTTTTTT.